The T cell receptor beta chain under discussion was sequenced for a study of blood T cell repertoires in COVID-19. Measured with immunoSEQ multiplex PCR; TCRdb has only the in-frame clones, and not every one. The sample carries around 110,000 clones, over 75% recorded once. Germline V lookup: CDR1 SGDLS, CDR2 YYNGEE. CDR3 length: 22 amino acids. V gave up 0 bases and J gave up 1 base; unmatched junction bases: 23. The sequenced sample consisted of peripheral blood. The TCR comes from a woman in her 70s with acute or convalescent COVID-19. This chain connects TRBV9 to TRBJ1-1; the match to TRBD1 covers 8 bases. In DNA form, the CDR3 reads TGTGCCAGCAGCGTAGAGGCAGGGGGCTTTTGGTCGGGTCCGAGGGCGAACACTGAAGCTTTCTTT. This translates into CASSVEAGGFWSGPRANTEAFF.